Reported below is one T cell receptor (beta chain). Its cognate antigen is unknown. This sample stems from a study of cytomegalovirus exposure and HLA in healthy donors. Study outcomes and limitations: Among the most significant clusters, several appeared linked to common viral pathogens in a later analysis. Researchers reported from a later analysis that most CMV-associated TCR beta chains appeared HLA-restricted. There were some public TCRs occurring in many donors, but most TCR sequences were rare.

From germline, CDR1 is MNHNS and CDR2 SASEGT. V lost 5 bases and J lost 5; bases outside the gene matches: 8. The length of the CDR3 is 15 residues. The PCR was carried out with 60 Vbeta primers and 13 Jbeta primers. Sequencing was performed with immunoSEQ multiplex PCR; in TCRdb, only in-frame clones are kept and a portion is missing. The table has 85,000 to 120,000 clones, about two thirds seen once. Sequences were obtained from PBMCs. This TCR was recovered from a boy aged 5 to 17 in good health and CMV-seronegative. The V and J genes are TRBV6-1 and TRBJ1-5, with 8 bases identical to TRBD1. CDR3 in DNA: TGTGCCAGCAGTCCGAGACAGGGGCCGGATCAGCCCCAGCATTTT. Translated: CASSPRQGPDQPQHF.